Detailed here is one T cell receptor beta chain. Its antigen specificity is not known. No base quality information exists; no much larger clone differs at one position. The CDR3 has 17 amino acids, counting the end cysteine and phenylalanine. Just CDR3 DNA is preserved here, 51 bases in frame from base 1. Via the germline V gene (reference sequence), CDR1 is LNHDA and CDR2 SQIVND. Germline trimming amounts to 4 bases on V and 1 base on J, with 6 as the count of junction bases outside the gene matches. The source of the sample is a study of blood T cell repertoires in COVID-19 (TCRdb year 2020). Turning to the overall study: Samples from collaborators originated in the United States, Italy and Spain and spanned both the acute and convalescent phases of COVID-19. Subjects who had been exposed to COVID-19, were actively infected with it, or had recovered from it provided the deeply sampled blood TCRbeta repertoires that made up the dataset. A de-identified subject ID, COVID-19 status, age in years and sex were almost always included in the sample metadata. Where available, HLA class I and class II types were taken from metadata supplied by the sample provider and were not determined by assay-based typing. The repertoires were made available in a free public database intended to serve as a resource for research on the immune response to SARS-CoV-2. The prospective study material was composed of cDNA or gDNA derived from T cells, B-cell-depleted T cells, or PBMCs. Samples came from the ongoing ImmuneRACE study (first 160 participants) plus 1,254 subjects from 6 global collaborators. On the study overall, not on this receptor specifically: Clinical and demographic metadata were provided uncurated, with the amount varying by source and participant.

Collaborating institutions collected whole blood in K2EDTA tubes following their own protocols. Collaborator samples were shipped for TCRbeta analysis as frozen whole blood, isolated PBMCs, or DNA extracted from either sample type. The immunoSEQ Assay, a bias-controlled multiplex PCR, was used to amplify TCRbeta CDR3 regions from genomic DNA. For the original study's pipeline: The number of nucleated cells in each sample was estimated by amplification of reference gene primers within the assay. Sequence reads were collapsed and filtered to measure the absolute abundance of every unique TCRbeta CDR3 rearrangement. For each sample, productive Simpson clonality was calculated as the square root of Simpson's diversity index across productive rearrangements. This is the immuneACCESS table as TCRdb keeps it, with only in-frame sequences that have V and J called. A part of the clones is gone; compared with another copy, unresolved V genes explain less than half, and the rest is unexplained. The DNA gave D and trimming, while V, J and clone size come from that table. The sample yields about 80,000 clones; roughly 80% were counted once. Around 15% of the sample is held by the ten biggest clonotypes.

This TCR was sampled from a woman older than 75 with acute or convalescent COVID-19. The sequenced material came from peripheral blood. The chain employs TRBV19 and TRBJ2-1; TRBD2 fits 11 bases in the junction. CDR3 region: CASSNVAGGHSYNEQFF. The DNA sequence is given as TGTGCCAGTAGTAACGTAGCGGGGGGGCATTCCTACAATGAGCAGTTCTTC.